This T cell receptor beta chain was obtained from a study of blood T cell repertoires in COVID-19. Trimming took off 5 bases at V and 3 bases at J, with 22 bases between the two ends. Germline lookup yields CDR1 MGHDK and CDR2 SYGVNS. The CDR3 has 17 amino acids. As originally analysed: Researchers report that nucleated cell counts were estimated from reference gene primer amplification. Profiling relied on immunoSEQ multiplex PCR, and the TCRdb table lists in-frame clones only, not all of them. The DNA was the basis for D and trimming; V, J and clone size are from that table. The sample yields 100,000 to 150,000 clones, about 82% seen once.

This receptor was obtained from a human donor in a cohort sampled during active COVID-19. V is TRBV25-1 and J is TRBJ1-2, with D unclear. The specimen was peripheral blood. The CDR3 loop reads CASSSSPPSRIHYGYTF. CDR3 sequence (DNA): TGTGCCAGCAGTTCCTCCCCCCCGAGCAGGATACACTATGGCTACACCTTC.